The rows below give T cell receptor beta chains drawn from one sample of a study of T cell clones after liver transplantation. Some clones are missing from TCRdb's copy, which holds only in-frame ones; the method was immunoSEQ multiplex PCR. The table lists some 7,900 clones, about 80% of them singletons. The material was CD8+ T cells from blood, obtained before liver transplant. Source of these receptors: a human donor who received a liver transplant. Each CDR3 is given with its conserved first and last residue. D genes are given only for firm matches. The size field is filled for only some rows; it gives once, few, many or a size class.

d_gene | j_gene | v_gene | abundance | CDR3nt | CDR3aa
TRBD1 | TRBJ1-4 | TRBV28 | . | TGTGCCAGCAGTTTACTGGGGACAGGGGGTAGTATCTTCGAAAAACTGTTTTTT | CASSLLGTGGSIFEKLFF
. | TRBJ2-3 | TRBV6-5 | . | TGTGCCAGCAGTTACGGGGGGACCACAGATACGCAGTATTTT | CASSYGGTTDTQYF
. | TRBJ2-3 | TRBV2 | . | TGTGCCAGCAGGCAGTCGGGGAGCCCAGATACGCAGTATTTT | CASRQSGSPDTQYF
. | TRBJ2-7 | TRBV27 | . | TGTGCCAGCAGTTCAGGGGACGGCTCCTACGAGCAGTACTTC | CASSSGDGSYEQYF
. | TRBJ1-5 | TRBV28 | . | TGTGCCAGCAGTTTAAGAGACAGGCTTCTTCAGCCCCAGCATTTT | CASSLRDRLLQPQHF
TRBD1 | TRBJ2-2 | TRBV10-3 | . | TGTGCCATCAGTGGTGACAGGGGGATGGACGGGGAGCTGTTTTTT | CAISGDRGMDGELFF
. | TRBJ2-7 | TRBV6-5 | . | TGTGCCAGCAGCCCGCACAGTGGGTACGAGCAGTACTTC | CASSPHSGYEQYF
TRBD1 | TRBJ1-5 | TRBV6-1 | . | TGTGCCAGCATTTTTACAGGGGATAGCAATCAGCCCCAGCATTTT | CASIFTGDSNQPQHF
. | TRBJ2-3 | TRBV5-6 | . | TGTGCCAGCATTGGACTTCGCACAGATACGCAGTATTTT | CASIGLRTDTQYF
TRBD1 | TRBJ2-2 | TRBV30 | . | TGTGCCTGGAGTGGACAGGGGGAGAACACCGGGGAGCTGTTTTTT | CAWSGQGENTGELFF
. | TRBJ1-1 | TRBV19 | . | TGTGCCAGTAGTATAAACGGGTACTTGAACACTGAAGCTTTCTTT | CASSINGYLNTEAFF
TRBD1 | TRBJ2-1 | TRBV19 | once | TGTGCCAGTAGTATAGGGGACAGCCACAATGAGCAGTTCTTC | CASSIGDSHNEQFF
. | TRBJ1-1 | TRBV4-2 | medium-sized | TGTGCCAGCAGCCGAGATGAATTGGGGAGAAACACTGAAGCTTTCTTT | CASSRDELGRNTEAFF
TRBD1 | TRBJ2-2 | TRBV27 | . | TGTGCCAGCAGCCAGGGGACAGGGGGCAACACCGGGGAGCTGTTTTTT | CASSQGTGGNTGELFF
. | TRBJ1-2 | TRBV28 | . | TGTGCCAGCTTACAAACGGGACTCTATGGCTACACTTTC | CASLQTGLYGYTF
TRBD2 | TRBJ2-1 | TRBV27 | . | TGTGCCAGCAGTTTATCGGCGGGGGGTGAGCAGTTCTTC | CASSLSAGGEQFF
TRBD1 | TRBJ1-3 | TRBV10-2 | once | TGCGCCAGCAGTCAACCGGGACAGGGCGATTTCTCTGGAAACACCATATATTTT | CASSQPGQGDFSGNTIYF
TRBD1 | TRBJ1-2 | TRBV28 | once | TGTGCCAGCAGTGTGACAGGGAGCTATGGCTACACCTTC | CASSVTGSYGYTF
TRBD2 | TRBJ2-7 | TRBV11-3 | . | TGTGCCAGCAGCCCCAGCGGGGGCCTACAGTACTTC | CASSPSGGLQYF
TRBD1 | TRBJ1-2 | TRBV4-2 | . | TGTGCCAGCAGCCAAGATCCTGGACAGGGGGCCGGGGATGGCTACACCTTC | CASSQDPGQGAGDGYTF
. | TRBJ1-5 | TRBV28 | . | TGTGCCAGCAGTTTCACTTATAGCAATCAGCCCCAGCATTTT | CASSFTYSNQPQHF
TRBD1 | TRBJ2-2 | TRBV7-3 | . | TGTGCCAGCAGCTTCGACAGGGCCGGGGAGCTGTTTTTT | CASSFDRAGELFF
TRBD2 | TRBJ2-3 | TRBV28 | . | TGTGCCAGCAGTCGGCGACTAGCTGCAGATACGCAGTATTTT | CASSRRLAADTQYF
. | TRBJ2-7 | TRBV25-1 | . | TGTGCCAGCACCCCACCCCCGTTACCAGGTGAGCAGTACTTC | CASTPPPLPGEQYF
TRBD1 | TRBJ2-7 | TRBV11-2 | . | TGTGCCAGCAGTGGGGGTAGGGGGCGCATGGACGAGCAGTACTTC | CASSGGRGRMDEQYF
. | TRBJ2-7 | TRBV2 | . | TGTGCCAGCAGCGAAGGGACGGGGAGAACCTACGAGCAGTACTTC | CASSEGTGRTYEQYF
. | TRBJ2-1 | TRBV7-8 | . | TGTGCCAGCAGCTCTCACAGGATTTACAATGAGCAGTTCTTC | CASSSHRIYNEQFF